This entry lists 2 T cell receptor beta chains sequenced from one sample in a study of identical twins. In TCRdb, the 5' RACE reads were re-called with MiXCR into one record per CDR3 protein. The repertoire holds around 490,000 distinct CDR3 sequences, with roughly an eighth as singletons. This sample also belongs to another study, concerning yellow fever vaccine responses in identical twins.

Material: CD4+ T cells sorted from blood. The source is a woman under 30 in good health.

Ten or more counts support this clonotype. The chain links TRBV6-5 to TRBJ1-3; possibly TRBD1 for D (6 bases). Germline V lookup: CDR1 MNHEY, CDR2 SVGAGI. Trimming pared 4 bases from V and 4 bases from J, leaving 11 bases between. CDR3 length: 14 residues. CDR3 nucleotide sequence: TGTGCCAGCAGTTCCACAGGGTCCGGAAACACCATATATTTT. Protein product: CASSSTGSGNTIYF.

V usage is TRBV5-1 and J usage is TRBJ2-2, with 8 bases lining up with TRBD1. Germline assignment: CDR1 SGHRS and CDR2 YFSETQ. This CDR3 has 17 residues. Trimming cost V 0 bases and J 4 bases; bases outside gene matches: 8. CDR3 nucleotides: TGCGCCAGCAGCTTGGTCCCCGGACAGGGTTCCACCGGGGAGCTGTTTTTT. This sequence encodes CASSLVPGQGSTGELFF. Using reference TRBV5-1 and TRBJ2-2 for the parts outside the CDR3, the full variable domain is KAGVTQTPRYLIKTRGQQVTLSCSPISGHRSVSWYQQTPGQGLQFLFEYFSETQRNKGNFPGRFSGRQFSNSRSEMNVSTLELGDSALYLCASSLVPGQGSTGELFFGEGSRLTVL.